This is a list of T cell receptor beta chains from one sample in a study of regulatory T cells in long-lasting Graves disease. Using its own MiXCR run on the multiplex PCR reads, TCRdb lists one record per CDR3 protein. The table has 400,000 to 500,000 distinct CDR3 sequences, about 15% seen once. This sample was shared with a second study, whose subject was T cells in Graves' hyperthyroidism and ophthalmopathy.

The material was peripheral blood mononuclear cells (PBMCs), obtained at new diagnosis, from a patient treated with antithyroid drugs. These receptors were collected from a woman in her forties or fifties with Graves disease. Each CDR3 is given with its conserved first and last residue. Each record gives: D gene, V gene, J gene, clone size, CDR3 DNA, CDR3 protein. A D gene is named only where the DNA matches it firmly. The listing skips clone size in some rows; elsewhere it reads once, few, many or a size class.

TRBD1,TRBV14,TRBJ1-4,-,TGTGCCAGCAGCTCTACCGGACAGGGGAAAAAACTGTTTTTT,CASSSTGQGKKLFF
-,TRBV29-1,TRBJ2-3,many,TGCAGCGTGAACTTAGGCGCGGATACGCAGTATTTT,CSVNLGADTQYF
-,TRBV30,TRBJ2-1,many,TGTGCCTGGAGTGTTTTGGTAGCGGAGTACAATGAGCAGTTCTTC,CAWSVLVAEYNEQFF
-,TRBV11-2,TRBJ1-1,many,TGTGCCAGCAGTCGGGGTCCCACTGAAGCTTTCTTT,CASSRGPTEAFF
TRBD1,TRBV28,TRBJ2-4,few,TGTGCCAGCAGCCCCCAGGACAGGGGGCCCGACATTCAGTACTTC,CASSPQDRGPDIQYF
-,TRBV19,TRBJ2-1,-,TGTGCCAGCCACCAGGGGAGTCCCTACAATGAGCAGTTCTTC,CASHQGSPYNEQFF
TRBD2,TRBV7-9,TRBJ2-2,many,TGTGCCAGCAGTGGGACTAGCGGCGTCGGGGAGCTGTTTTTT,CASSGTSGVGELFF
-,TRBV7-9,TRBJ2-3,many,TGTGCCAGCACCAACGAGGGAATCACAGATACGCAGTATTTT,CASTNEGITDTQYF
-,TRBV29-1,TRBJ2-7,few,TGCAGCGTTGTCGGGCAGAGCTCCTACGAGCAGTACTTC,CSVVGQSSYEQYF
TRBD1,TRBV5-5,TRBJ1-1,many,TGTGCCAGCAGCTTGCAGGGGGTTTACACTGAAGCTTTCTTT,CASSLQGVYTEAFF
-,TRBV2,TRBJ1-6,-,TGTGCCAGCACAAGGACCGCCGGACCCCTCCACTTT,CASTRTAGPLHF